One sample yielded the 28 T cell receptor beta chains listed below, sequenced in a study of blood T cell repertoires in COVID-19. Only in-frame clones appear in the TCRdb table, and some are missing; sequencing was by immunoSEQ multiplex PCR. The sample has approximately 150,000 clones, more than 75% seen once; the top ten hold roughly 5%. The sequencing sample was made of peripheral blood. The receptors originated from a man younger than 35 with COVID-19, enrolled during active disease.

The J gene is TRBJ2-2, the V gene TRBV27; D is perhaps TRBD1 (6 bases). V was shortened by 6 bases and J by 7 bases, with 15 bases between the two germline ends. In germline, CDR1 is MNHEY, CDR2 SMNVEV (reference sequence). The CDR3 sequence is 14 residues long. The CDR3 is CASSQTGIDGELFF. The CDR3 DNA reads as TGTGCCAGCAGCCAGACAGGAATAGACGGGGAGCTGTTTTTT.

The chain is built from TRBV25-1 and TRBJ1-2; TRBD1 agrees at 8 bases. The ends lost 3 bases at V and 4 bases at J; junction bases unmatched: 4. Germline V gene lookup returns CDR1 MGHDK and CDR2 SYGVNS. The CDR3 sequence is 14 residues long. The CDR3 nucleotides are TGTGCCAGCAGTGATCGGACAGGGTCCTATGGCTACACCTTC. This translates into CASSDRTGSYGYTF.

A few counts support this clone. The V gene is TRBV6-4, the J gene TRBJ2-7; the match to TRBD2 covers 10 bases. Germline V gene lookup returns CDR1 MRHNA and CDR2 SNTAGT. V lost 6 bases, J lost 4 bases, and 6 bases stayed unmatched. The CDR3 runs 14 residues. The CDR3 coding sequence is TGTGCCAGCAGCGAGGGACTAGCGAAATACGAGCAGTACTTC. Translated: CASSEGLAKYEQYF.

The count of this clone is one. V is TRBV9 and J is TRBJ1-1, with 8 bases identical to TRBD1. CDR3 length: 15 amino acids. The junction had 6 bases not matched to a gene; V was cut back by 0 bases and J by 5 bases. Per the germline V gene, CDR1 is SGDLS and CDR2 is YYNGEE. The CDR3 loop reads CASSVGTGRGTEAFF. In DNA form, the CDR3 reads TGTGCCAGCAGCGTAGGGACAGGGAGAGGAACTGAAGCTTTCTTT.

This rearrangement joins TRBV27 to TRBJ1-4; a weak D match, TRBD1 (6 bases). The CDR3 sequence is 17 residues long. The V and J ends lost 0 bases and 5 bases respectively, with 16 bases between them. The V gene's germline CDR1 is MNHEY and CDR2 SMNVEV (reference sequence). The CDR3 nucleotides read TGTGCCAGCAGTTTATCAGTATTCAGGGGTAGGAATGAAAAACTGTTTTTT. Its translation: CASSLSVFRGRNEKLFF. Together with reference TRBV27 and TRBJ1-4, the CDR3 gives the full variable domain: EAQVTQNPRYLITVTGKKLTVTCSQNMNHEYMSWYRQDPGLGLRQIYYSMNVEVTDKGDVPEGYKVSRKEKRNFPLILESPSPNQTSLYFCASSLSVFRGRNEKLFFGSGTQLSVL.

The chain is built from TRBV29-1 and TRBJ2-7, with 10 bases aligning to TRBD1. CDR3 length: 13 residues. Germline-derived CDR1 and CDR2 are SQVTM and ANQGSEA. Losses at the gene ends were 5 bases for V and 2 bases for J; bases not matched to a gene: 3. CDR3 residues: CSVKGQGTYEQYF. CDR3 coding DNA: TGCAGCGTTAAGGGACAGGGGACCTACGAGCAGTACTTC.

This clone was counted a single time. Compared with germline, one end of the junction differs, possibly owing to a read error. The chain couples TRBV6-6 to TRBJ1-4; perhaps TRBD1 as D (5 bases). The CDR3 has 13 residues. Germline V lookup: CDR1 MNHNY, CDR2 SVGAGI (reference sequence). The CDR3 loop reads CASSQGGNEKLLF. Written as DNA, the CDR3 is TGTGCCAGCAGCCAGGGAGGGAATGAAAAACTGCTTTTT.

A note on this clone: Other DNA sequences in the same sample also yield this CDR3. CDR3 coding DNA: TGTGCCAGTAGTATGTCAGGCACAGATACGCAGTATTTT. The encoded protein is CASSMSGTDTQYF. The chain recombines TRBV19 with TRBJ2-3; D unclear. Trimming pared 3 bases from V and 1 base from J, leaving 5 bases between. CDR1 is LNHDA and CDR2 is SQIVND in the germline V gene (reference sequence). The CDR3 runs 13 residues. The full variable domain, rest sourced from reference TRBV19 and TRBJ2-3, is DGGITQSPKYLFRKEGQNVTLSCEQNLNHDAMYWYRQDPGQGLRLIYYSQIVNDFQKGDIAEGYSVSREKKESFPLTVTSAQKNPTAFYLCASSMSGTDTQYFGPGTRLTVL.

The chain links TRBV28 to TRBJ1-3; 9 bases map to TRBD1. CDR1 and CDR2 from the germline V gene are MDHEN and SYDVKM. CDR3 size: 11 residues. V was clipped by 6 bases and J by 16 bases; unmatched bases: 7. The CDR3 protein is CASRRTGEWYF. CDR3 nucleotide sequence: TGTGCCAGCAGGCGGACAGGGGAATGGTATTTT.

The rearrangement joins TRBV9 to TRBJ2-7; D is unclear. CDR1 SGDLS and CDR2 YYNGEE come from the germline V gene. The CDR3 is 14 residues long. The V end lost 4 bases, the J end lost 0 bases, and 11 bases lay between the germline ends. The CDR3 region is CASSSRTASYEQYF. The CDR3 nucleotides are TGTGCCAGCAGCTCGAGAACAGCCTCCTACGAGCAGTACTTC.

J is TRBJ1-5 and V is TRBV6-2 or TRBV6-3, with D unclear. The CDR3 sequence is 16 residues long. Trimming took 5 bases from V and 4 from J, leaving 18 bases between them. CDR1 and CDR2 (germline): MNHEY, SVGEGT. CDR3 bases: TGTGCCAGCAGTCTCGCAGCTCGGAGAGGGAATCAGCCCCAGCATTTT. This sequence encodes CASSLAARRGNQPQHF.

The chain has TRBV10-3 and TRBJ2-7; D remains ambiguous. Germline values: CDR1 ENHRY, CDR2 SYGVKD. This CDR3 is built from 12 residues. Trimming removed 2 bases from V and 2 bases from J, with 4 bases in between. The CDR3 reads CAISERAYEQYF. The DNA for the CDR3 is TGTGCCATCAGTGAGCGGGCCTACGAGCAGTACTTC.

The sample holds many counts of this clone. The V call is TRBV19, the J call TRBJ2-2; D may be TRBD1 (5 bases). Germline CDR1 reads LNHDA; CDR2 reads SQIVND (reference sequence). Deletions cut 10 bases from V and 4 bases from J, with 19 bases between. This CDR3 is built from 15 residues. In DNA form, the CDR3 reads TGTGCCACCACTCATGGTGACAGCCCCACCGGGGAGCTGTTTTTT. It specifies CATTHGDSPTGELFF.

The chain carries TRBV6-2 or TRBV6-3 and TRBJ1-2; the D gene is possibly TRBD1 (6 bases). Trimming pared 2 bases from V and 3 bases from J, leaving 19 bases between. The CDR3 covers 17 residues. The V gene's germline CDR1 is MNHEY and CDR2 SVGEGT. The CDR3: CASSYPWGQEDDYGYTF. Here the CDR3 DNA reads TGTGCCAGCAGTTACCCCTGGGGACAAGAGGATGACTATGGCTACACCTTC.

The V and J genes are TRBV18 and TRBJ2-7; possibly TRBD2 for D (5 bases). The CDR3 runs to 14 residues. The V end was cut by 3 bases, the J end by 3 bases, with 12 bases between. Germline V gene data show CDR1 as KGHSH and CDR2 as LQKENI. Here the CDR3 DNA reads TGTGCCAGCTCACCTAACGGGGTTTTCTACGAGCAGTACTTC. Protein sequence: CASSPNGVFYEQYF.

This clone was seen only a few times. The chain joins TRBV5-4 to TRBJ2-3, with 8 bases lining up with TRBD2. This CDR3 has 16 residues. J lost 4 bases, V lost 4 bases, and 11 bases had no gene match. The germline V gene encodes CDR1 SGHNT and CDR2 YYREEE (reference sequence). The CDR3 spells CASSPYLTGGSDTQYF. CDR3 nucleotides: TGTGCCAGCAGCCCCTATTTAACGGGAGGGTCAGATACGCAGTATTTT.

This chain joins TRBV3-1 (or the pseudogene TRBV3-2) and TRBJ2-7, with 9 bases that match TRBD2. The germline V gene has CDR1 LGHDT and CDR2 YNNKEL (reference sequence). The junction had 5 bases not matched to a gene; V was cut back by 1 base and J by 4 bases. This CDR3 spans 15 amino acids. CDR3 residues: CASSQGLAVRYEQYF. The CDR3, as DNA: TGTGCCAGCAGCCAAGGACTAGCGGTACGGTACGAGCAGTACTTC.

J is TRBJ2-7 and V is TRBV4-2; 7 nucleotides line up with TRBD2. The junction had 10 bases not matched to a gene; V was cut back by 5 bases and J by 6 bases. Germline V CDR1 and CDR2: LGHNA, YNFKEQ. The CDR3 totals 14 residues. The CDR3 sequence: CASSSSGAGGEQYF. CDR3 nucleotide sequence: TGTGCCAGCAGCTCCAGCGGGGCCGGCGGCGAGCAGTACTTC.

The rearrangement links TRBV6-6 to TRBJ2-7, with TRBD1 identical over 9 bases. Germline V gives CDR1 MNHNY, CDR2 SVGAGI (reference sequence). V lost 4 bases to trimming and J lost 3 bases; unmatched junction nucleotides: 4. The CDR3 is made up of 14 amino acids. CDR3 protein: CASSSPGQGYEQYF. CDR3 nucleotides: TGTGCCAGCAGTTCCCCGGGACAGGGCTACGAGCAGTACTTC.

This sequence joins TRBV18 and TRBJ2-7, with 11 bases lining up with TRBD2. The CDR3 has 14 amino acids. V lost 5 bases, J lost 3 bases, and 3 bases stayed unmatched. CDR1 KGHSH and CDR2 LQKENI come from the germline V gene. For the CDR3, the DNA is TGTGCCAGCTCAGCGGGACTAGCGGTCTACGAGCAGTACTTC. Its translation: CASSAGLAVYEQYF. The full variable domain, its missing parts supplied by reference TRBV18 and TRBJ2-7, is NAGVMQNPRHLVRRRGQEARLRCSPMKGHSHVYWYRQLPEEGLKFMVYLQKENIIDESGMPKERFSAEFPKEGPSILRIQQVVRGDSAAYFCASSAGLAVYEQYFGPGTRLTVT.

CDR3 residues: CASTRGQGRETQYF. Written as DNA, the CDR3 is TGTGCCAGTACTCGGGGACAGGGGAGAGAGACCCAGTACTTC. The chain links TRBV9 to TRBJ2-5, with TRBD1 matching 10 bases. Germline V CDR1 and CDR2: SGDLS, YYNGEE. The ends lost 8 bases at V and 4 bases at J; junction bases unmatched: 8. The CDR3 is 14 residues long.

This clone showed up just a few times. The CDR3 region is CASSPFPGRINYGYTF. The DNA of the CDR3 is TGTGCCAGTAGCCCATTTCCAGGGAGGATTAACTATGGCTACACCTTC. The rearrangement links TRBV19 to TRBJ1-2; the D gene is possibly TRBD1 (5 bases). This CDR3 is 16 amino acids long. Germline V gives CDR1 LNHDA, CDR2 SQIVND (reference sequence). The germline V and J ends were trimmed by 6 bases and 1 base, with 18 bases remaining between them. Together with reference TRBV19 and TRBJ1-2, the CDR3 gives the full variable domain: DGGITQSPKYLFRKEGQNVTLSCEQNLNHDAMYWYRQDPGQGLRLIYYSQIVNDFQKGDIAEGYSVSREKKESFPLTVTSAQKNPTAFYLCASSPFPGRINYGYTFGSGTRLTVV.

As for this clone: This CDR3 is also generated by other DNA sequences in the sample. The J gene is TRBJ2-1, the V gene TRBV11-2, with D perhaps matching TRBD2 (6 bases). The CDR3 covers 16 residues. V gave up 5 bases and J gave up 0 bases, with 14 bases separating them. The germline V gene encodes CDR1 SGHAT and CDR2 FQNNGV. This CDR3 reads CASSQGTGSSYNEQFF. In DNA, the CDR3 is TGTGCCAGCAGCCAAGGGACTGGGAGCTCCTACAATGAGCAGTTCTTC. The entire variable domain, with the rest obtained from reference TRBV11-2 and TRBJ2-1, is as follows: EAGVAQSPRYKIIEKRQSVAFWCNPISGHATLYWYQQILGQGPKLLIQFQNNGVVDDSQLPKDRFSAERLKGVDSTLKIQPAKLEDSAVYLCASSQGTGSSYNEQFFGPGTRLTVL.

The chain recombines TRBV9 with TRBJ2-1; D gene unclear. The CDR3 is made up of 14 amino acids. Germline CDR1 reads SGDLS; CDR2 reads YYNGEE. V lost 4 bases, J lost 5 bases, and 13 bases lay in between. CDR3 loop: CASSSKTHNNEQFF. The CDR3 bases are TGTGCCAGCAGCTCTAAGACACATAACAATGAGCAGTTCTTC.

This clone was recorded only once. J is TRBJ2-1 and V is TRBV7-9; D may be TRBD2 (7 bases). The CDR3 is 15 residues long. The V gene lost 8 bases and the J gene lost 4 bases, with 18 bases spanning the gap. Germline CDR1 reads SEHNR; CDR2 reads FQNEAQ (reference sequence). The CDR3 coding sequence is TGTGCCAGCCGAGGGGGAGGGTCTCGGTACAATGAGCAGTTCTTC. Protein: CASRGGGSRYNEQFF.

As to this clone: The same CDR3 is also encoded by other DNA sequences in this sample. The V call is TRBV19, the J call TRBJ2-7, with D uncertain. The V and J ends lost 1 base and 2 bases respectively, with 3 bases between them. Germline V lookup: CDR1 LNHDA, CDR2 SQIVND (reference sequence). The CDR3 is 12 amino acids. The DNA of the CDR3 is TGTGCCAGTAGTATAGGCGCCTACGAGCAGTACTTC. It codes for CASSIGAYEQYF.

The chain recombines TRBV9 with TRBJ1-3; D unclear. Trimming removed 0 bases from V and 0 bases from J, with 10 bases in between. CDR1 and CDR2 (germline): SGDLS, YYNGEE. This CDR3 has 16 residues. CDR3 in DNA: TGTGCCAGCAGCGTAGACCAGAGGATCTCTGGAAACACCATATATTTT. Encoded protein: CASSVDQRISGNTIYF.

The V and J genes are TRBV13 and TRBJ2-1; TRBD2 agrees at 7 bases. J lost 5 bases, V lost 1 base, and 8 bases had no gene match. Germline V gene lookup returns CDR1 PRHDT and CDR2 FYEKMQ (reference sequence). CDR3 length equals 16 residues. CDR3 in DNA: TGTGCCAGCAGCTTAGCCGTCGGGGAGGGTAACAATGAGCAGTTCTTC. Its translation: CASSLAVGEGNNEQFF. The full variable domain, completed using reference TRBV13 and TRBJ2-1, is AAGVIQSPRHLIKEKRETATLKCYPIPRHDTVYWYQQGPGQDPQFLISFYEKMQSDKGSIPDRFSAQQFSDYHSELNMSSLELGDSALYFCASSLAVGEGNNEQFFGPGTRLTVL.